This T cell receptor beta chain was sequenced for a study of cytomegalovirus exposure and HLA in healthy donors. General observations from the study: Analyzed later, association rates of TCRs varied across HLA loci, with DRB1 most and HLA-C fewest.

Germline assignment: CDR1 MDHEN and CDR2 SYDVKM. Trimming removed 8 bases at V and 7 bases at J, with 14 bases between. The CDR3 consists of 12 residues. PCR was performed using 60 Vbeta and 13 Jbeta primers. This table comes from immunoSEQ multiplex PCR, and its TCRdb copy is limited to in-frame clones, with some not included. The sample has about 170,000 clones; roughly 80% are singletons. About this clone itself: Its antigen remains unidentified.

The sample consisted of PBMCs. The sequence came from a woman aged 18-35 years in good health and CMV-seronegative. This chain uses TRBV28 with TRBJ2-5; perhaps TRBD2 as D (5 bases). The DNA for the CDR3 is TGTGCCAGCTCCAACACGGGGAGGACCCAGTACTTC. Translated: CASSNTGRTQYF.